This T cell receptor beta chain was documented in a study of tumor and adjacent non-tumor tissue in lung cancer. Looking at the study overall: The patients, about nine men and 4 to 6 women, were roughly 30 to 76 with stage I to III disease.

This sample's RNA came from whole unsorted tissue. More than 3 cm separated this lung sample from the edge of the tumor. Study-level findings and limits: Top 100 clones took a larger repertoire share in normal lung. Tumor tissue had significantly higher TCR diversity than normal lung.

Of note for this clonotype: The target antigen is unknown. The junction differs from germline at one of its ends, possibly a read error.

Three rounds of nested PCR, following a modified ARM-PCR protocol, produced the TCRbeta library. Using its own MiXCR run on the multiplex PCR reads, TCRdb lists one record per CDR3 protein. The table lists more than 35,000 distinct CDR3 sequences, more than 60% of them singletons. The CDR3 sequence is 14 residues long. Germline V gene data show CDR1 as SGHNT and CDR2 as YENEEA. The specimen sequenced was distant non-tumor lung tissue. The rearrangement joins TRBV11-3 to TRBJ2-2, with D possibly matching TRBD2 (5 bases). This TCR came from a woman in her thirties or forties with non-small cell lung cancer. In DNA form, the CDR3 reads TGTGCCTGCAGCCCACGGGGTAACACCGTGGAGCTGTTTTTT. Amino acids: CACSPRGNTVELFF.